The 22 T cell receptor beta chains in this list originate from one sample, sequenced in a study of shared clonotypes between healthy human individuals. The protocol was immunoSEQ multiplex PCR, while the TCRdb copy is restricted to in-frame clones and leaves out a portion. The table includes under 2.5 million clones, 92% detected once. The source material was naive CD4+ T cells from PBMCs. Subset defined: CD45RA+ positively selected. Receptors originate from a man younger than 35 in good health. Some clones in this sample may be carry-over from other donors' samples.

A word on this clone: The same CDR3 also results from other DNA sequences found in this sample. The gene calls are TRBV5-1 and TRBJ1-3; unclear D gene. Trimming took off 4 bases at V and 0 bases at J, with 8 bases between the two ends. CDR3 size: 14 residues. Germline V gene sequence: CDR1 SGHRS, CDR2 YFSETQ. The CDR3 nucleotides are TGCGCCAGCAGCGAAGGTGGCTCTGGAAACACCATATATTTT. Amino acids: CASSEGGSGNTIYF.

This chain joins TRBV19 and TRBJ1-2; 9 bases fit TRBD1. Germline V gene sequence: CDR1 LNHDA, CDR2 SQIVND (reference sequence). CDR3 length equals 17 residues. The junction had 11 bases not matched to a gene; V was cut back by 4 bases and J by 2 bases. Written as DNA, the CDR3 is TGTGCCAGTAGTACATCTTCGAGGACAGGGGCAAACTATGGCTACACCTTC. It is translated as CASSTSSRTGANYGYTF.

V and J are TRBV2 and TRBJ1-5; D uncertain. V lost 4 bases and J 9 bases, leaving 13 bases between the germline ends. The CDR3 length is 13 residues. Germline V lookup: CDR1 SNHLY, CDR2 FYNNEI. The CDR3 loop reads CASSAGKIWPQHF. The CDR3 nucleotides read TGTGCCAGCAGTGCGGGAAAAATCTGGCCCCAGCATTTT. Full variable domain (rest looked up from reference TRBV2 and TRBJ1-5): EPEVTQTPSHQVTQMGQEVILRCVPISNHLYFYWYRQILGQKVEFLVSFYNNEISEKSEIFDDQFSVERPDGSNFTLKIRSTKLEDSAMYFCASSAGKIWPQHFGDGTRLSIL.

The genes are TRBV5-1 and TRBJ1-2; tentatively, D is TRBD1 (6 bases). V was pared by 6 bases and J by 6 bases, with 18 bases between. CDR1 and CDR2 (germline): SGHRS, YFSETQ. The length of the CDR3 is 14 residues. For the CDR3, the DNA is TGCGCCAGCAAGCGAACAGGGTTTAGTGATGGCTACACCTTC. It yields the protein CASKRTGFSDGYTF.

Notes on this clone: Other DNA sequences in the same sample also yield this CDR3. The chain joins TRBV28 to TRBJ2-7; 7 bases line up with TRBD1. Looked up from germline, CDR1 is MDHEN and CDR2 is SYDVKM. This CDR3 contains 14 residues. V lost 3 bases and J lost 0; bases outside the gene matches: 2. The CDR3 coding sequence is TGTGCCAGCAGTTTGAGGGGGCTCTCCTACGAGCAGTACTTC. It yields the protein CASSLRGLSYEQYF.

The V call is TRBV9, the J call TRBJ2-1; D not resolved. Trimming left V 3 bases short and J 1 base short, with 20 bases between. The germline CDR1 and CDR2 sequences are SGDLS and YYNGEE. The CDR3 contains 18 residues. CDR3 DNA sequence: TGTGCCAGCAGCGCACCTTACGAGGAACTAATGTCCTACAATGAGCAGTTCTTC. This encodes CASSAPYEELMSYNEQFF.

V gene TRBV5-4 combines with J gene TRBJ2-5; no definite D call. This CDR3 is 12 amino acids long. CDR1 and CDR2 from the germline V gene are SGHNT and YYREEE (reference sequence). Trimming stripped 5 bases from V and 2 bases from J, with 7 bases between. The CDR3 loop is CASSSTQETQYF. CDR3 coding DNA: TGTGCCAGCAGTTCCACACAAGAGACCCAGTACTTC. Drawing the rest from reference TRBV5-4 and TRBJ2-5, the complete variable domain is ETGVTQSPTHLIKTRGQQVTLRCSSQSGHNTVSWYQQALGQGPQFIFQYYREEENGRGNFPPRFSGLQFPNYSSELNVNALELDDSALYLCASSSTQETQYFGPGTRLLVL.

The chain uses TRBV18 and TRBJ1-4; 7 bases match TRBD1. Germline-derived CDR1 and CDR2 are KGHSH and LQKENI. This CDR3 has 15 residues. Trimming at V came to 2 bases and at J to 5 bases, leaving 5 bases not matched to a gene. The CDR3 nucleotides are TGTGCCAGCTCACCAAAGACAGGGCGGAATGAAAAACTGTTTTTT. Its translation is CASSPKTGRNEKLFF.

The chain carries TRBV7-9 and TRBJ2-7; D is ambiguous. The CDR3 is made up of 12 amino acids. Germline V CDR1 and CDR2: SEHNR, FQNEAQ (reference sequence). V was pared by 5 bases and J by 5 bases, with 10 bases between. The CDR3 here is CASSIGRDEQYF. The CDR3 DNA sequence: TGTGCCAGCAGCATAGGCAGAGACGAGCAGTACTTC.

This chain links TRBV5-4 with TRBJ1-2; no firm D call. V shed 0 bases and J shed 3 bases, with 9 bases lying between them. Germline V gene lookup returns CDR1 SGHNT and CDR2 YYREEE (reference sequence). This CDR3 region has 14 residues. CDR3 protein: CASSLDRRDYGYTF. As DNA, the CDR3 is TGTGCCAGCAGCTTGGATAGGCGGGACTATGGCTACACCTTC.

V is TRBV7-8 and J is TRBJ2-1; TRBD2 agrees at 15 bases. CDR1 SGHVS and CDR2 FQNEAQ come from the germline V gene. Unmatched junction bases numbered 7, after V lost 3 bases and J lost 7 bases. This CDR3 is 17 amino acids long. The CDR3 loop is CASSFRRGLAGGNEQFF. In nucleotides, the CDR3 is TGTGCCAGCAGCTTCCGCCGCGGACTAGCGGGAGGGAATGAGCAGTTCTTC.

The J gene is TRBJ2-3, the V gene TRBV28; 7 bases map to TRBD2. The junction had 12 bases not matched to a gene; V was cut back by 11 bases and J by 4 bases. This CDR3 spans 14 amino acids. Germline loops: CDR1 MDHEN, CDR2 SYDVKM. CDR3 sequence (DNA): TGTGCCGCGAGCGGGGCGGGGAACTCAGATACGCAGTATTTT. Translated: CAASGAGNSDTQYF.

The CDR3 spells CASSVPGGGLTYEQYF. In DNA, the CDR3 is TGTGCCAGCAGCGTACCAGGGGGCGGACTTACCTACGAGCAGTACTTC. This chain links TRBV5-4 with TRBJ2-7; 8 bases agree with TRBD1. Germline CDR1 SGHNT, CDR2 YYREEE (reference sequence). The V segment lost 4 bases and the J segment 2 bases; nucleotides outside the gene matches: 11. CDR3 length: 16 amino acids.

This clone was counted a few times. This rearrangement joins TRBV10-1 to TRBJ2-3; D perhaps matches TRBD2 (5 bases). The CDR3 loop spans 13 amino acids. CDR1 and CDR2 from the germline V gene are WNHNN and SYGVQD (reference sequence). The V gene lost 0 bases and the J gene lost 11 bases, with 12 bases spanning the gap. CDR3 nucleotide sequence: TGCGCCAGCAGTGAGTCGACGGGGAACTTGCAGTATTTT. This codes for CASSESTGNLQYF.

The CDR3 DNA sequence: TGCGCCAGCAGCCGCCCAGGGGGCTATAACTACGAGCAGTACTTC. This sequence encodes CASSRPGGYNYEQYF. V usage is TRBV5-1 and J usage is TRBJ2-7; 8 bases agree with TRBD1. This CDR3 has 15 amino acids. V lost 4 bases to trimming and J lost 3 bases; unmatched junction nucleotides: 9. Germline-derived CDR1 and CDR2 are SGHRS and YFSETQ.

The chain is built from TRBV29-1 and TRBJ1-2; D is unresolved. This CDR3 has 13 residues. Germline lookup yields CDR1 SQVTM and CDR2 ANQGSEA. Trimming removed 3 bases from V and 7 bases from J, with 15 bases in between. The CDR3 nucleotides are TGCAGCGTTGAGGCCCTGACCTGGCGTGGCTACACCTTC. Protein sequence: CSVEALTWRGYTF.

This clone came up a few times. The V gene is TRBV25-1, the J gene TRBJ1-1; no definite D call. The V end was cut by 4 bases, the J end by 7 bases, with 13 bases between. The length of the CDR3 is 13 residues. Per the germline V gene, CDR1 is MGHDK and CDR2 is SYGVNS. CDR3 sequence (DNA): TGTGCCAGCAGTGGCGTGTTTCGTGGTGAAGCTTTCTTT. Its translation is CASSGVFRGEAFF.

The chain recombines TRBV5-1 with TRBJ2-7, with TRBD2 matching 11 bases. CDR1 is SGHRS and CDR2 is YFSETQ in the germline V gene. After removal of 5 bases from V and 0 bases from J, the junction contained 1 base not matched to a gene. The CDR3 is 14 amino acids. As DNA, the CDR3 is TGCGCCAGCAGTACTAGCGGGGGCTCCTACGAGCAGTACTTC. This encodes CASSTSGGSYEQYF.

This chain uses TRBV7-6 with TRBJ2-7; TRBD2 aligns across 7 bases. Unmatched junction bases numbered 5, after V lost 2 bases and J lost 1 base. This CDR3 has 15 amino acids. Germline CDR1 is SGHVS and CDR2 is FNYEAQ. Here the CDR3 DNA reads TGTGCCAGCAGCTTAACGGGACTACCTTCCTACGAGCAGTACTTC. This translates into CASSLTGLPSYEQYF.

CDR3 sequence: CASSFAGTQETQYF. The CDR3 nucleotides read TGTGCCAGCAGTTTTGCAGGGACCCAAGAGACCCAGTACTTC. This chain connects TRBV27 to TRBJ2-5; D might be TRBD1 or TRBD2, each matching 5 bases. V lost 3 bases, J lost 1 base, and 9 bases lay in between. CDR3 length equals 14 residues. In germline, CDR1 is MNHEY, CDR2 SMNVEV (reference sequence).

V usage is TRBV5-1 and J usage is TRBJ2-3, with D possibly being TRBD2 (6 bases). The germline CDR1 and CDR2 sequences are SGHRS and YFSETQ. This CDR3 is built from 16 residues. V lost 0 bases and J 0 bases, leaving 11 bases between the germline ends. The CDR3 DNA sequence: TGCGCCAGCAGCTTGGTGTCTAGCGCTAGCACAGATACGCAGTATTTT. Its protein product is CASSLVSSASTDTQYF.

The rearrangement links TRBV18 to TRBJ2-7; D remains ambiguous. The V end lost 2 bases, the J end lost 3 bases, and 11 bases lay between the germline ends. Germline V gene data show CDR1 as KGHSH and CDR2 as LQKENI. The CDR3 totals 14 residues. The CDR3 loop is CASSPKVVDYEQYF. The CDR3 nucleotides are TGTGCCAGCTCACCAAAGGTCGTTGACTACGAGCAGTACTTC.